These 18 T cell receptor beta chains came from one sample sequenced in a study of T cells in Graves' hyperthyroidism and ophthalmopathy. The source material, RNA transcripts, was used to amplify TCR beta CDR3 regions. Using the HTBI primer set, a first-round RT-PCR was run on the TCR CDR3. Via MiXCR, TCRdb re-called the multiplex PCR reads, giving one row per CDR3 protein. The sample records about 620,000 distinct CDR3 sequences, about 16% being singletons. The sequenced material came from blood. The source of these receptors is a woman aged 25 to 39 with Graves' hyperthyroidism.

This clonotype was seen a handful of times. CDR3 sequence (DNA): TGTGCCAGTGGAGGCAGGGGGGGAACCGGGGAGCTGTTTTTT. It encodes CASGGRGGTGELFF. The chain has TRBV19 and TRBJ2-2; possibly TRBD1 or TRBD2 for D (7 bases each). The germline V and J ends were trimmed by 8 bases and 5 bases, with 15 bases remaining between them. The CDR3 extends over 14 amino acids. Per germline, CDR1 LNHDA and CDR2 SQIVND (reference sequence).

This clonotype was detected ten times or more. V gene TRBV28 combines with J gene TRBJ2-5, with D possibly TRBD1 on 5 matching bases. Trimming shortened V by 6 bases and J by 1 base, and 9 bases separated the two germline ends. Germline V CDR1 and CDR2: MDHEN, SYDVKM. This CDR3 is 13 amino acids long. CDR3 region: CASRTRVQETQYF. CDR3 DNA: TGTGCCAGCAGAACCAGGGTCCAAGAGACCCAGTACTTC.

This clonotype was detected many times. The chain is built from TRBV29-1 and TRBJ2-7; 10 bases agree with TRBD2. Per germline, CDR1 SQVTM and CDR2 ANQGSEA. The trim removed 6 bases at V and 7 bases at J, leaving 9 bases unmatched. The CDR3 contains 13 residues. The CDR3 protein is CSVLTSGDPEQYF. CDR3 DNA sequence: TGCAGCGTCCTAACTAGCGGGGACCCTGAGCAGTACTTC.

Only a few counts were recorded for this clonotype. The V and J genes are TRBV30 and TRBJ2-1; D possibly corresponds to TRBD1 (5 bases). In germline, CDR1 is GTSNPN, CDR2 SVGIG (reference sequence). Trimming left V 0 bases short and J 4 bases short, with 7 bases between. The CDR3 covers 13 residues. The CDR3 DNA follows: TGTGCCTGGAGTGTACAGGCATACAATGAGCAGTTCTTC. It is translated as CAWSVQAYNEQFF.

This clonotype was detected a few times. This sequence joins TRBV20-1 and TRBJ2-7; 12 bases map to TRBD1. With 6 bases clipped from V and 6 bases from J, the junction kept 9 bases outside the gene matches. The CDR3 spans 14 residues. Germline V gives CDR1 DFQATT, CDR2 SNEGSKA (reference sequence). In DNA, the CDR3 is TGCAGTGCACGCCCGGGACAGGGGGCGCCCGAGCAGTACTTC. Its protein product is CSARPGQGAPEQYF.

V is TRBV20-1 and J is TRBJ1-1; D uncertain. The germline V and J ends were trimmed by 5 bases and 1 base, with 5 bases remaining between them. This CDR3 region has 11 residues. The germline V gene has CDR1 DFQATT and CDR2 SNEGSKA (reference sequence). CDR3 nucleotide sequence: TGCAGTGCTTGGAGGAACACTGAAGCTTTCTTT. Its translation: CSAWRNTEAFF.

V and J are TRBV12-3 or TRBV12-4 and TRBJ1-3, with D perhaps TRBD1 (5 bases). V was pared by 7 bases and J by 0 bases, with 13 bases between. The CDR3 contains 15 residues. The CDR3 protein is CASNRGPLSGNTIYF. The CDR3 region has the DNA TGTGCCAGCAACCGGGGCCCGCTCTCTGGAAACACCATATATTTT.

The chain recombines TRBV5-4 with TRBJ2-3; 11 nucleotides align to TRBD2. The CDR3 spans 16 residues. V lost 2 bases and J lost 2; bases outside the gene matches: 4. CDR1 SGHNT and CDR2 YYREEE come from the germline V gene (reference sequence). CDR3 residues: CASSFLAGGTTDTQYF. The DNA of the CDR3 is TGTGCCAGCAGCTTCCTAGCGGGAGGTACCACAGATACGCAGTATTTT.

The V call is TRBV30, the J call TRBJ1-5, with 7 bases aligning to TRBD1. Germline CDR1 reads GTSNPN; CDR2 reads SVGIG (reference sequence). V shed 3 bases, J shed 6 bases, and the junction held 11 bases outside the gene matches. The CDR3 is made up of 15 amino acids. CDR3 loop: CAWRAQTGQSQPQHF. The DNA of the CDR3 is TGTGCCTGGAGAGCCCAGACAGGGCAGAGTCAGCCCCAGCATTTT.

This clonotype has ten or more counts. The chain links TRBV5-1 to TRBJ2-7, with 8 nucleotides matching TRBD2. CDR3 size: 14 residues. J lost 2 bases, V lost 5 bases, and 6 bases had no gene match. CDR1 is SGHRS, CDR2 YFSETQ, per germline. This CDR3 reads CASRRAGGAYEQYF. The CDR3 DNA follows: TGCGCCAGCAGAAGGGCGGGGGGAGCCTACGAGCAGTACTTC.

The chain employs TRBV20-1 and TRBJ2-7; 9 bases are a match to TRBD2. The CDR3 spans 15 residues. Germline loops: CDR1 DFQATT, CDR2 SNEGSKA (reference sequence). The CDR3 nucleotides are TGCAGCGCAGGACTAGCGAAAAATTTTCCTTACGAGCAGTACTTC. Protein product: CSAGLAKNFPYEQYF.

The sample holds a few counts of this clonotype. J is TRBJ1-2 and V is TRBV30; possible D gene TRBD1, 5 bases. Trimming shortened V by 5 bases and J by 7 bases, and 20 bases separated the two germline ends. The germline gives CDR1 GTSNPN, CDR2 SVGIG (reference sequence). CDR3 length: 14 residues. Here the CDR3 DNA reads TGTGCCTGGGGCCGGGACCTCTCGTCCGGTGGCTACACCTTC. It specifies CAWGRDLSSGGYTF.

The chain has TRBV5-1 and TRBJ2-7; D may be TRBD2 (6 bases). The length of the CDR3 is 13 residues. Germline V gene data show CDR1 as SGHRS and CDR2 as YFSETQ. V was trimmed by 4 bases and J by 7 bases, leaving 15 bases between them. The CDR3 DNA reads TGCGCCAGCAGCCTGGGCGGGGTCGGAGAGCAGTACTTC. Its protein product is CASSLGGVGEQYF.

This clonotype was detected many times. The chain carries TRBV3-1 and TRBJ1-3; no clear D gene. The CDR3 extends over 17 amino acids. The germline CDR1 and CDR2 sequences are LGHDT and YNNKEL (reference sequence). Trimming removed 0 bases at V and 2 bases at J, with 14 bases between. This chain's CDR3 is CASSQEVVLSAGNTIYF. The CDR3 nucleotides read TGTGCCAGCAGCCAAGAGGTGGTACTTTCAGCTGGAAACACCATATATTTT.

In its sample, this clonotype was seen many times. V is TRBV28 and J is TRBJ1-1, with TRBD1 matching 9 bases. The V gene end was trimmed by 6 bases and the J gene end by 3 bases; junction bases not matched to a gene: 8. This CDR3 contains 15 residues. Germline values: CDR1 MDHEN, CDR2 SYDVKM. CDR3 sequence reads: CASSTTGGYDTEAFF. The CDR3 DNA follows: TGTGCCAGCAGCACGACAGGGGGATATGACACTGAAGCTTTCTTT. Drawing the rest from reference TRBV28 and TRBJ1-1, the complete variable domain is DVKVTQSSRYLVKRTGEKVFLECVQDMDHENMFWYRQDPGLGLRLIYFSYDVKMKEKGDIPEGYSVSREKKERFSLILESASTNQTSMYLCASSTTGGYDTEAFFGQGTRLTVV.

This clonotype was detected many times. The chain recombines TRBV6-2 or TRBV6-3 with TRBJ2-5, with a possible D match to TRBD1 (7 bases). From germline, CDR1 is MNHEY and CDR2 SVGEGT. With 8 bases removed from V and 11 bases from J, the gap between germline ends came to 18 bases. The CDR3 sequence is 12 residues long. The CDR3 bases are TGTGCCAGCCGGGGGACAGTTTCGGGTCAGTACTTC. The encoded protein is CASRGTVSGQYF.

V and J are TRBV18 and TRBJ2-5; 7 nucleotides agree with TRBD1. The J segment lost 3 bases and the V segment lost 11 bases, leaving 9 bases of the junction unmatched. The CDR3 is made up of 13 amino acids. CDR1 is KGHSH, CDR2 LQKENI, per germline. Written as DNA, the CDR3 is TGTGCCGATTCCGGAGGACAGGAAGAGACCCAGTACTTC. It yields the protein CADSGGQEETQYF.

The J gene is TRBJ1-1, the V gene TRBV18, with D perhaps matching TRBD1 (6 bases). From germline, CDR1 is KGHSH and CDR2 LQKENI. The CDR3 sequence is 12 residues long. Trimming removed 3 bases from V and 11 bases from J, with 13 bases in between. This chain's CDR3 is CASSPPTGHAFF. As DNA, the CDR3 is TGTGCCAGCTCACCGCCTACAGGGCACGCTTTCTTT.